This T cell receptor beta chain was sequenced for a study of cytomegalovirus exposure and HLA in healthy donors (TCRdb year 2017). In the study overall: An earlier analysis of roughly 570 of the donors reported about 280 Gb of sequence data and 117 million unique TCR beta sequences obtained from around 180 million T cells. Among the roughly 390 genotyped donors, around 79% belonged to the genetic ancestry cluster associated with self-reported Caucasian donors. The study aimed to test whether signatures of past pathogen exposure could be identified by cataloging public T cell receptors. Using immunosequencing, the study profiled T cell repertoires from fewer than 700 subjects and related those repertoires to cytomegalovirus serostatus. A later analysis re-analyzed previously published TCR beta repertoires from approximately 700 donors and added high-resolution HLA genotyping to study TCR occurrence patterns. A later genetic analysis took genome-wide SNP genotypes for about 55% of the 666 donors and used that subset as a discovery cohort. The number of donors typed differed by locus, with roughly 629-640 for A, B, C, DRB1 and DQB1, roughly 520 for DQA1, some 570 for DPA1, and about 450 for DPB1. An earlier analysis of several hundred of the donors applied high-throughput TCR beta sequencing to assess whether each TCR beta V gene segment acted as functional or pseudogenic. Donor age, sex, ethnicity and CMV serostatus were compiled alongside the repertoire data. HLA typing covered class I and class II loci at four-digit resolution. Along with the approximately 650-subject first cohort, a separate validation cohort of more than 90 different subjects was used. The study combined high-throughput TCR immunosequencing, statistical association of individual TCRs with disease status, and machine learning to predict cytomegalovirus infection status. Roughly 5 DR-DQ haplotypes were handled as single units for association and clustering because linkage in the cohort was strong. All discovery cohort repertoires had been generated on a single sequencing platform. Rather than using new phenotypic data, the later analysis identified candidate immune exposures from TCR beta sequences and from how often those sequences occurred across donors. About 320 gigabases of sequencing data and approximately 85 million unique TCR sequences were included in an early release covering 500 to 750 HLA-typed donors. Among some 410 genotyped donors of the cohort, an average of around 240,000 unique TCR beta nucleotide sequences were sequenced per donor, roughly 18% of them non-productive. Overall study outcomes, separate from this receptor: The classifier was reported to diagnose cytomegalovirus status with high specificity and sensitivity in both the original cohort and the validation cohort. In a later analysis, most CMV-associated TCR beta chains were found to appear HLA-restricted, with HLA associations seemingly driven largely by CMV exposure. According to the authors, the approach could potentially be generalized to other disease states and immunological phenotypes. In vitro tests confirmed that a few of the cytomegalovirus-associated TCR beta chains recognize cytomegalovirus antigens. A later genetic analysis reported fewer N-insertions in productive TCRs among donors in an Asian-associated ancestry cluster than the roughly 640-donor mean. In a later analysis, the rate of TCR association differed among HLA loci, with DRB1 alleles having the most associated TCRs and HLA-C alleles having the fewest. At a false discovery rate of 0.05, a later analysis linked fewer than 20,000 TCR beta sequences to specific HLA alleles. In a later analysis, several top co-occurrence clusters were reported to appear linked to parvovirus B19, influenza, CMV and Epstein-Barr virus. In a later analysis, HLA-associated TCR beta chains showed more clonal expansion and lower generation probabilities than non-associated chains that were equally common. The study listed approximately 160 TCR beta chains as associated with cytomegalovirus. A later genetic analysis associated a missense DCLRE1C variant with V-gene and J-gene trimming of TCR beta chains, and an independent cohort replicated the association. A cluster of highly shared sequence variants was judged likely to represent a technical artifact of the sequencing pipeline. The earlier analysis of some 540 of the donors excluded approximately 15 rarely observed V segments, including chromosome 9 orphons, because counts were too low. Only TCR beta chains were sequenced in this cohort, and the absence of alpha or paired-chain data limited detectable features. The only immune exposure information available for the cohort was CMV serostatus. Most TCR sequences were seen in very few donors, while some public TCRs were found in many individuals. Broadly in line with IMGT annotations, most TCR beta V segments showed up in productive rearrangements about 87% or about 30% of the time in an earlier analysis of 450 to 600 of the donors. Linkage disequilibrium might explain the correlated functional status among segregating V segments, but an unknown experimental factor could not be excluded. HLA typing was unavailable for some donors at each locus, so association tests used only the typed subset. A further reported finding was that TCR beta sequences accurately predicted the HLA-A and HLA-B alleles for most subjects in the first cohort. When HLA alleles, especially DR and DQ, strongly co-occurred, TCR associations were difficult to assign to individual alleles. The presence/absence analyses assumed that sequencing depth was roughly uniform across donors, and that assumption may not be true.

This clone was observed a few times. No cognate antigen has been identified for it. Within one base of it there is no much larger clone, and no base qualities were kept. The cohort consisted of 650 to 700 healthy bone marrow donors. At the time of sampling, every cohort member was nominally healthy, though immune exposures that went unrecorded were likely present. The donor tested CMV seropositive and was one of the 289 seropositive cohort members. A peripheral blood sample was collected from each donor, and TCR beta sequencing was performed on peripheral blood mononuclear cells. The Qiagen DNeasy Blood Extraction Kit was used to extract genomic DNA from the blood cell samples. Libraries were constructed by the immunoSEQ multiplex PCR assay. For the multiplex PCR, a mixture combining 60 forward primers for TCR Vbeta segments and 13 reverse primers for TCR Jbeta segments was used. A multiplex PCR assay on genomic DNA amplified the CDR3 region of rearranged TCR beta genes. Amplified TCR beta libraries were sequenced as 87-base-pair reads on the Illumina HiSeq System. From the authors' description of their analysis: A later analysis tallied 80 million to 95 million unique TCR beta chains across the 640 or so repertoires, and about 12 million of those chains were shared by two or more donors. Raw reads were error-corrected and collapsed into unique sequences with a nearest-neighbor algorithm that merged closely related sequences to remove PCR and sequencing errors. Alignment of CDR3 sequences to IMGT reference sequences was used to assign V, D and J gene segments. For a sequence to be retained, at least a six-nucleotide match to both a V gene segment and a J gene segment was required. Rearrangements were called productive when the CDR3 lacked stop codons and stayed in frame with V and J; all others were non-productive. Following IMGT convention, CDR3 was defined as the stretch from the second conserved V-encoded cysteine up to the conserved J-encoded phenylalanine. Sequences without an unambiguous match to a single V gene segment were excluded from the earlier analysis of 450 to 750 of the donors. An earlier analysis of 500 to 600 of the donors classified V segments as functional when productive rearrangements were above 56.7% and as segregating when the standard deviation between donors was above 5%. A statistical classification framework was built for diagnosing cytomegalovirus status from the catalog of TCR beta chain sequences. In a later analysis, V and J genes were assigned by comparing TCR nucleotide sequences against IMGT/GENE-DB human TR gene sequences. The TCRdist pipeline was used in a later analysis to assign CDR3 sequences and most-parsimonious VDJ recombination scenarios. In a later analysis, every TCR beta chain was defined by the combination of its CDR3 amino acid sequence and its V-gene family, and reads without a unique V-gene family were dropped. As a way to deal with suspected cross-contamination and a sequencing artifact, a later analysis dropped 500 to 700 nucleotide sequences that were highly shared and had low generation probability. A later analysis calculated a clonal expansion index for each public chain from normalized within-repertoire ranks of inferred template counts. In a later analysis, generation probabilities were computed with a VDJ recombination model fitted to out-of-frame rearrangements, and the resulting probabilities were checked against IGoR. A later analysis scored TCR-TCR, TCR-HLA and TCR-CMV co-occurrence with hypergeometric tests, applying a repertoire-size bias correction to TCR pairs. In a later analysis, false discovery rates were estimated by permuting HLA or CMV assignments 20 times. In a later analysis, co-occurring TCRs were grouped using DBSCAN, and TCRdist sequence similarity was added for clustering within HLA-allele-positive subsets. Co-occurrence clustering excluded repertoires with fewer than 30,000 or more than 120,000 public chains, plus five with anomalous nucleotide sharing. TCRdb took over this immuneACCESS table, retaining in-frame rearrangements with V and J assigned. Such tables are incomplete; in checked studies, under half of the missing clones stem from an unresolved V gene, and the remainder is unexplained. That table gives V, J and clone size, and the DNA gave D and trimming. Within this sample are 100,000 to 150,000 clones, with roughly 72% of them counted one time only. The ten most abundant clones make up around 4% of the sample.

The sequenced sample was PBMCs. The sequence was obtained from a middle-aged man in good health and CMV-seropositive.

The sequence in DNA is TGTGCCAGCAGGCAGACAGGGCTCCGTCAGCCCCAGCATTTT. Translated, this gives CASRQTGLRQPQHF. This chain is built from TRBV28 and TRBJ1-5; 7 of the junction bases match TRBD1. For CDR1 and CDR2, the germline V gene lists MDHEN and SYDVKM. V loses 6 bases at its end and J loses 6 bases; junction bases beyond the gene matches: 8. The CDR3 runs 14 amino acids, cysteine and phenylalanine included. The CDR3 DNA has 42 bases and is translated from base 1.